This note documents a single T cell receptor beta chain sequence. This record comes from a study of T cell clonotyping in hematopoietic cell transplantation. Sequencing used immunoSEQ multiplex PCR; TCRdb keeps in-frame clones, though not all of them. The data hold about 16,000 clones, with less than 80% observed a single time. Source: PBMCs, taken 30 days after allogeneic stem cell transplant. The receptor was derived from a male patient aged 50 to 59 who had an allogeneic stem cell transplant from an unrelated donor, so T cells may come from the graft donor. Some clones in this sample may be carry-over from other donors' samples.

The CDR3 is CSVPGPLNEKLFF. CDR3 DNA: TGCAGCGTTCCGGGACCGTTGAATGAAAAACTGTTTTTT. The chain joins TRBV29-1 to TRBJ1-4, with TRBD1 as a possible D gene (5 bases). CDR1 SQVTM and CDR2 ANQGSEA come from the germline V gene. This CDR3 is built from 13 residues. V was trimmed by 5 bases and J by 5 bases, leaving 12 bases between them. The full variable domain, rest sourced from reference TRBV29-1 and TRBJ1-4, is SAVISQKPSRDICQRGTSLTIQCQVDSQVTMMFWYRQQPGQSLTLIATANQGSEATYESGFVIDKFPISRPNLTFSTLTVSNMSPEDSSIYLCSVPGPLNEKLFFGSGTQLSVL.